A selection of T cell receptor beta chains follows, all from one sample in a study of early T cells in non-severe SARS-CoV-2 infection. TCRdb recomputed calls from the 5' RACE reads with MiXCR, one row per CDR3 protein. Among approximately 76,000 distinct CDR3 sequences listed, 9.5% to 15% were seen once. The sample consisted of whole blood. The receptors originated from an adult who was a healthcare worker with PCR-confirmed SARS-CoV-2 infection or an uninfected control (not recorded which). Each CDR3 is given with its conserved first and last residue. A D gene is named only where the DNA matches it firmly. Clone size is stated in some rows and not others, as once, few, many or a class when expanded.

v_call	d_call	j_call	clone_size	cdr3_nt	cdr3_aa
TRBV28	NA	TRBJ1-6	NA	TGTGCCAGCAGTTTATGGGGGGGCGGCTCCTATAATTCACCCCTCCACTTT	CASSLWGGGSYNSPLHF
TRBV11-2	NA	TRBJ1-5	medium-sized	TGTGCCAGCAGCTTAGGTCCACTTAGCAATCAGCCCCAGCATTTT	CASSLGPLSNQPQHF
TRBV3-1	NA	TRBJ1-1	many	TGTGCCAGCAGTTCGGTGGTCGGCGGTGAAGCTTTCTTT	CASSSVVGGEAFF
TRBV11-2	TRBD2	TRBJ2-3	many	TGTGCCAGCAGCGAGACTAGCGGGAGGGGGCAGTATTTT	CASSETSGRGQYF
TRBV30	NA	TRBJ2-4	NA	TGTGCCTGGACTCGCGCCAAAAACATTCAGTACTTC	CAWTRAKNIQYF
TRBV9	TRBD1	TRBJ2-7	NA	TGTGCCAGGGGACAGTCCCTCTACGAGCAGTACTTC	CARGQSLYEQYF
TRBV12-3/TRBV12-4	NA	TRBJ1-1	many	TGTGCCAGCACGCCTCCATGGGAGAGATCCACTGAAGCTTTCTTT	CASTPPWERSTEAFF
TRBV6-5	NA	TRBJ1-2	NA	TGTGCCAGCAGTTACTCCGGCCACTATGGCTACACCTTC	CASSYSGHYGYTF
TRBV6-6	NA	TRBJ2-1	many	TGTGCCAGCAGTTACTCGCAGGTGCCGTTGCTTCGGAGAGACAATGAGCAGTTCTTC	CASSYSQVPLLRRDNEQFF
TRBV12-3/TRBV12-4	NA	TRBJ1-2	many	TGTGCCAGCAGTTTTCGGGGAGGTGGCTACACCTTC	CASSFRGGGYTF
TRBV19	NA	TRBJ2-1	many	TGTGCCAGTAGTATTGGTAACAATGAGCAGTTCTTC	CASSIGNNEQFF
TRBV6-1	NA	TRBJ2-2	many	TGTGCCAGTAGACCCGTAGGGGACACCGGGGAGCTGTTTTTT	CASRPVGDTGELFF
TRBV27	NA	TRBJ1-6	many	TGTGCCAGCAGTTTAGGCCCGGGATGGAATTCACCCCTCCACTTT	CASSLGPGWNSPLHF
TRBV6-2/TRBV6-3	NA	TRBJ1-6	many	TGTGCCAGCACCACGACAGCCAATTCACCCCTCCACTTT	CASTTTANSPLHF
TRBV12-3/TRBV12-4	NA	TRBJ1-2	many	TGTGCCAGCAGCCCGGGCGACTATGGCTACACCTTC	CASSPGDYGYTF
TRBV12-3/TRBV12-4	NA	TRBJ1-1	few	TGTGCCAGGAGTCGGGGGGCGGGTACTGAAGCTTTCTTT	CARSRGAGTEAFF
TRBV29-1	TRBD1	TRBJ2-3	many	TGCAGCGTGAGGGACAGGGGTAGCACAGATACGCAGTATTTT	CSVRDRGSTDTQYF
TRBV4-1	NA	TRBJ2-7	many	TGCGCCAGCAGCCAAGAGTCGGCGGGGAACTCCTACGAGCAGTACTTC	CASSQESAGNSYEQYF
TRBV12-3/TRBV12-4	NA	TRBJ2-1	NA	TGTGCCAGCAGTTTAGGTTTTTACCAATTCACCTACAATGAGCAGTTCTTC	CASSLGFYQFTYNEQFF
TRBV5-5	NA	TRBJ2-5	NA	TGTGCCAGCAGCTTAGTCGGCCTGAAAGAGACCCAGTACTTC	CASSLVGLKETQYF
TRBV19	TRBD2	TRBJ2-1	many	TGTGCCAGTAGTCTAGCGGGGGGTGGAAATGAGCAGTTCTTC	CASSLAGGGNEQFF
TRBV29-1	NA	TRBJ2-2	many	TGCAGCGCAAAGGGCAGGACGGACACCGGGGAGCTGTTTTTT	CSAKGRTDTGELFF
TRBV28	NA	TRBJ2-2	NA	TGTGCCAGCAGCCCTGGGGGGGCCACCGGGGAGCTGTTTTTT	CASSPGGATGELFF
TRBV5-5	NA	TRBJ1-6	many	TGTGCCAGCACATTGCCGGGACATAGCACTTCACCCCTCCACTTT	CASTLPGHSTSPLHF
TRBV19	NA	TRBJ1-2	many	TGTGCCAGTAGTATAGAGGACAGACCAGCTCATGGCTACACCTTC	CASSIEDRPAHGYTF
TRBV7-9	NA	TRBJ2-2	NA	TGTGCCAGCAGCCCAGGAAAGGGCGGCACCGGGGAGCTGTTTTTT	CASSPGKGGTGELFF
TRBV20-1	NA	TRBJ2-1	many	TGCAGTGCTAAGGGGGGGGTAGATTCGGGTGAGCAGTTCTTC	CSAKGGVDSGEQFF
TRBV7-9	NA	TRBJ2-2	many	TGTGCCAGCAGCTTACAGAGCACCGGGGAGCTGTTTTTT	CASSLQSTGELFF
TRBV28	NA	TRBJ1-6	many	TGTGCCAGCAGTTTACTTGCCTCGGGGCCCCTCCACTTT	CASSLLASGPLHF
TRBV27	TRBD2	TRBJ2-3	many	TGTGCCAGCAGTCCCCCTCGAGCGGGAGAAGGAGATACGCAGTATTTT	CASSPPRAGEGDTQYF
TRBV28	TRBD1	TRBJ2-1	many	TGTGCCAGCAGTCGCTGGGACAGGGGGCATGAGCAGTTCTTC	CASSRWDRGHEQFF
TRBV7-9	TRBD1	TRBJ1-2	NA	TGTGCCAGCAGCTTCACAGGGGGCTATGGCTACACCTTC	CASSFTGGYGYTF